This paragraph covers one T cell receptor beta chain sequence. This CDR3 is 13 amino acids long. V was cut by 6 bases and J by 4 bases, with 13 bases left in between. CDR1 is MNHEY, CDR2 SVGEGT, per germline. The CDR3 regions of TCR beta were amplified from RNA transcripts. The HTBI set primed first-round TCR CDR3 RT-PCR. From the multiplex PCR reads, TCRdb called clonotypes with MiXCR, one entry per CDR3 protein. Here the sample spans 490,000 or so distinct CDR3 sequences, 20% to 25% being singletons. These data come from a study of T cells in Graves' hyperthyroidism and ophthalmopathy. This sequence joins TRBV6-2 or TRBV6-3 and TRBJ2-7, with a weak D call TRBD1 (6 bases). The sample consisted of blood. The receptor was isolated from a woman between 70 and 85 years old with Graves' ophthalmopathy. The CDR3: CASSAGTMYEQYF. The CDR3 DNA reads TGTGCCAGCAGCGCAGGGACAATGTACGAGCAGTACTTC.